This T cell receptor beta chain was profiled in a study of cytomegalovirus exposure and HLA in healthy donors. Researchers ran the PCR with 60 Vbeta and 13 Jbeta primers. Source study methods: Approximately 9.9 million of 65 million to 95 million unique TCR beta chains were shared, per a later count. Using immunoSEQ multiplex PCR, the repertoire was profiled, and TCRdb retains in-frame clones only, with some absent. V and J calls and clone size are given by that table; D and trimming were obtained from the DNA. Found here are 120,000 or so clones, more than 70% of them singletons; the top ten hold around 16%. Points on this clone: Its antigen is not identified.

The germline V gene encodes CDR1 LGHNA and CDR2 YSLEER. CDR3 length equals 21 residues. Findings and limits, study-wide: Reportedly, HLA-A and HLA-B alleles of most subjects were accurately predicted from TCR beta. The authors confirmed in vitro that a few CMV-associated chains were specific for CMV antigens. Cytomegalovirus association was listed for about 180 TCR beta chains.

This TCR was sampled from a man in his forties or fifties in good health and CMV-seropositive. J is TRBJ2-2 and V is TRBV4-3; TRBD2 agrees at 15 bases. The source material was PBMCs. The CDR3 reads CSSSRYTGLAGGISNTGELFF. The CDR3 DNA is TGCAGCAGCAGCCGGTATACGGGACTAGCGGGGGGCATATCGAACACCGGGGAGCTGTTTTTT.